This paragraph reports one TCR beta chain. This sample also contains other DNA sequences that code for the same CDR3. The length of the CDR3 is 12 residues. V lost 2 bases and J 7 bases, leaving 6 bases between the germline ends. Germline-derived CDR1 and CDR2 are MDHEN and SYDVKM. This sample is drawn from a study of blood T cell repertoires in COVID-19. Clones were read by immunoSEQ multiplex PCR, and TCRdb kept only the in-frame ones, dropping some. The sample shows more than 200,000 clones, roughly 91% of them seen only once. The chain carries TRBV28 and TRBJ1-5; D unresolved. Sample: PBMCs or T cells enriched from blood (not recorded which). The receptor comes from a man aged 25 to 45 in a cohort exposed to, infected with or recovered from COVID-19 (not recorded which). The CDR3 region has the DNA TGTGCCAGCAGTTTAGTCTCCCAGCCCCAGCATTTT. Its protein is CASSLVSQPQHF.